Below, one T cell receptor (beta chain) is given with its context. As yet, its antigen is unknown. The data were obtained in a study of identical twins. Study conclusions and caveats: Model-predicted out-of-frame TCR alpha sharing fell below observed values in monozygotic twins. Abundant beta clonotypes from cord blood bore fewer insertions; memory repertoires lacked this pattern.

Each donor was a healthy Caucasian. The cDNA had a unique molecular identifier and a template-switch universal primer site. Via MiXCR, TCRdb re-called the 5' RACE reads, giving one row per CDR3 protein. Seen here are around 530,000 distinct CDR3 sequences, roughly 15% observed once, and the top ten hold roughly 0.43%. The CDR3 covers 15 residues. The ends were cut back, 4 bases at V and 6 bases at J, with 18 bases in the middle. CDR1 and CDR2 from the germline V gene are SGHAT and FQNNGV. These records were also assigned to another study, of yellow fever vaccine responses in identical twins.

The receptor was derived from a woman under 30 in good health. Source material: CD4+ T cells sorted from blood. The rearrangement links TRBV11-2 to TRBJ1-1; D is unclear. In DNA, the CDR3 is TGTGCCAGCAGCTCTAGGACTGGAGGAGTCGCTGAAGCTTTCTTT. Its protein product is CASSSRTGGVAEAFF.